These 18 T cell receptor beta chains were all obtained from the same sample, sequenced in a study of blood T cells in healthy people across ages. Combining a sample-barcoded 5' primer with a J-beta primer mix, a second PCR ran for about 7 to 12 cycles. TCRdb processed the 5' RACE reads anew with MiXCR; each CDR3 protein has one entry. The data hold 750,000 to 950,000 distinct CDR3 sequences, with 25% to 35% observed a single time. These records were also assigned to another study, of T cells of mothers and their children.

Sequences were obtained from blood. Receptors originate from a middle-aged woman in good health.

A note on this clonotype: This could be a read error, since a much larger clone is one nucleotide away. The chain links TRBV28 to TRBJ2-7; TRBD2 agrees at 8 bases. The J segment lost 3 bases and the V segment lost 10 bases, leaving 11 bases of the junction unmatched. The CDR3 sequence is 14 residues long. Per germline, CDR1 MDHEN and CDR2 SYDVKM. Written as DNA, the CDR3 is TGTGCCACCCGCGGGAGGACAGCCATCTACGAGCAGTACTTC. It specifies CATRGRTAIYEQYF.

This clonotype showed up many times. The chain combines TRBV7-8 with TRBJ2-3; D perhaps matches TRBD2 (7 bases). CDR1 and CDR2 (germline): SGHVS, FQNEAQ. Trimming left V 0 bases short and J 0 bases short, with 10 bases between. The length of the CDR3 is 16 residues. The CDR3: CASSLAPGGSTDTQYF. CDR3 coding DNA: TGTGCCAGCAGCTTAGCCCCGGGGGGCAGCACAGATACGCAGTATTTT.

Remarks on this clonotype: A read error is possible here, since a much larger clone lies one base away. The chain uses TRBV7-8 and TRBJ1-5; tentative D call: TRBD1 (6 bases). The CDR3 extends over 14 amino acids. CDR1 and CDR2 (germline): SGHVS, FQNEAQ. The CDR3 DNA reads as TGTGCCGGCAGCATATCACAGGGCCATCAGCCCCAGCATTTT. It is translated as CAGSISQGHQPQHF.

In regard to this clonotype: A much bigger clone sits one base away, suggesting this may be a read error. This sequence joins TRBV15 and TRBJ2-5, with D perhaps TRBD2 (6 bases). The J call is in doubt because the DNA end fits TRBJ2-1 better. Germline values: CDR1 LNHNV, CDR2 YYDKDF (reference sequence). CDR3 length: 14 residues. CDR3 protein: CATSRDSGQETQFF. The DNA for the CDR3 is TGTGCCACCAGCAGAGATAGCGGCCAAGAGACCCAGTTCTTC.

This clonotype was recorded a few times. At one end the junction does not follow the germline gene, possibly because of a read error. The CDR3, as DNA: TGTGCCAGCACCTCGGGGGACAGCTATACTAACAATGGCTACACCTTC. This gives the protein CASTSGDSYTNNGYTF. This chain links TRBV6-2 or TRBV6-3 with TRBJ1-2; TRBD1 matches at 7 bases. The CDR3 runs 16 residues. CDR1 is MNHEY and CDR2 is SVGEGT in the germline V gene.

The rearrangement uses TRBV27 and TRBJ2-7; D is possibly TRBD2 (5 bases). CDR3 length equals 15 residues. The germline CDR1 and CDR2 sequences are MNHEY and SMNVEV (reference sequence). V was trimmed by 4 bases and J by 0 bases, leaving 13 bases between them. CDR3 DNA sequence: TGTGCCAGCAGTTGGGCCGGACTTACCTCCTACGAGCAGTACTTC. Translated: CASSWAGLTSYEQYF.

CDR3 nucleotides: TGTGCCAGCAGTTCCAACTCGGGACAGGGGACGAATCAGCCCCAGCATTTT. This gives the protein CASSSNSGQGTNQPQHF. The V gene is TRBV6-5, the J gene TRBJ1-5; 10 bases fit TRBD1. The CDR3 has 17 residues. CDR1 is MNHEY, CDR2 SVGAGI, per germline. V lost 4 bases to trimming and J lost 4 bases; unmatched junction nucleotides: 10.

This clonotype was seen ten or more times. The V gene is TRBV5-1, the J gene TRBJ2-7; 10 positions agree with TRBD1. Looked up from germline, CDR1 is SGHRS and CDR2 is YFSETQ. V lost 3 bases to trimming and J lost 6 bases; unmatched junction nucleotides: 15. The CDR3 has 17 residues. The CDR3 coding sequence is TGCGCCAGCAGCTGGGGACACCTCGGGACAGGGGACAGCGAGCAGTACTTC. Its translation is CASSWGHLGTGDSEQYF.

The sample holds a few counts of this clonotype. The chain has TRBV28 and TRBJ1-2; possibly TRBD1 for D (5 bases). Germline V CDR1 and CDR2: MDHEN, SYDVKM. The CDR3 consists of 16 residues. Trimming stripped 5 bases from V and 3 bases from J, with 19 bases between. Here the CDR3 DNA reads TGTGCCAGCAGTCCCACAGGATATAGATTGGACTATGGCTACACCTTC. Its protein product is CASSPTGYRLDYGYTF.

V usage is TRBV7-2 and J usage is TRBJ2-1, with TRBD2 matching 8 bases. Per germline, CDR1 SGHTA and CDR2 FQGNSA. CDR3 length: 15 residues. V shed 3 bases and J 6 bases; nucleotides not matched to a gene: 7. The CDR3 loop is CASSFPGTRRNEQFF. The CDR3 DNA sequence: TGTGCCAGCAGCTTCCCCGGGACTAGACGCAATGAGCAGTTCTTC.

On this clonotype itself: With a much larger clone just one base away, this may be a read error. This chain connects TRBV20-1 to TRBJ2-1; 7 nucleotides agree with TRBD2. Germline loops: CDR1 DFQATT, CDR2 SNEGSKA (reference sequence). With V trimmed by 0 bases and J by 11 bases, 4 bases remained unmatched. This CDR3 comprises 12 residues. The CDR3 sequence is CSARDRDYKQFF. The DNA for the CDR3 is TGCAGTGCTAGAGACCGGGACTACAAGCAGTTCTTC.

The chain has TRBV6-5 and TRBJ2-3; 8 nucleotides line up with TRBD2. Germline lookup yields CDR1 MNHEY and CDR2 SVGAGI. With 8 bases clipped from V and 4 bases from J, the junction kept 11 bases outside the gene matches. The CDR3 extends over 15 amino acids. This CDR3 reads CASAAGAVRADTQYF. DNA of the CDR3: TGTGCCAGCGCAGCGGGGGCCGTTCGCGCAGATACGCAGTATTTT.

J is TRBJ2-6 and V is TRBV13, with D possibly matching TRBD1 (6 bases). CDR1 PRHDT and CDR2 FYEKMQ come from the germline V gene (reference sequence). This CDR3 comprises 15 residues. V was pared by 5 bases and J by 4 bases, with 12 bases between. The CDR3 DNA is TGTGCCAGCAGCCAACAGGGAGTCGGGGCCAACGTCCTGACTTTC. Protein product: CASSQQGVGANVLTF.

The genes are TRBV6-5 and TRBJ2-1; the match to TRBD2 covers 10 bases. The CDR3 has 16 residues. In germline, CDR1 is MNHEY, CDR2 SVGAGI. The ends lost 0 bases at V and 9 bases at J; junction bases unmatched: 8. The CDR3 DNA reads TGTGCCAGCAGTTACTCGAACAGCGGGGGGGCCACTGAGCAGTTCTTC. It specifies CASSYSNSGGATEQFF.

CDR3 loop: CASSDRGDEAFF. CDR3 DNA sequence: TGTGCCAGCAGTGACAGGGGGGATGAAGCTTTCTTT. The chain employs TRBV2 and TRBJ1-1, with 7 bases that match TRBD1. The J segment lost 7 bases and the V segment lost 3 bases, leaving 2 bases of the junction unmatched. The CDR3 sequence is 12 residues long. Germline CDR1 is SNHLY and CDR2 is FYNNEI.

In this sample, this clonotype turned up a few times. This chain uses TRBV9 with TRBJ2-1; TRBD2 agrees at 10 bases. J gave up 9 bases and V 0 bases, and 12 bases lay outside the gene matches. This CDR3 spans 17 amino acids. The germline V gene encodes CDR1 SGDLS and CDR2 YYNGEE. The CDR3 spells CASSVVSSGGYSPEQFF. CDR3 nucleotide sequence: TGTGCCAGCAGCGTAGTGAGTAGCGGGGGGTATAGTCCTGAGCAGTTCTTC.

Comment on this clonotype: A much more abundant neighbour one base away suggests this may be a read error. V gene TRBV3-1 combines with J gene TRBJ2-7; the D is unclear. Germline values: CDR1 LGHDT, CDR2 YNNKEL (reference sequence). The V end was cut by 4 bases, the J end by 0 bases, with 10 bases between. The CDR3 totals 14 residues. The CDR3 loop is CASSRGRASYEQYF. For the CDR3, the DNA is TGTGCCAGCAGCCGAGGCCGGGCCTCCTACGAGCAGTACTTC.

As to this clonotype: This could be a read error, since a much larger clone is one nucleotide away. V and J are TRBV20-1 and TRBJ2-7; 7 nucleotides agree with TRBD1. Germline values: CDR1 DFQATT, CDR2 SNEGSKA (reference sequence). The length of the CDR3 is 14 residues. Trimming at V came to 3 bases and at J to 2 bases, leaving 7 bases not matched to a gene. The chain's CDR3 is CSASTGQVPYEQYF. The DNA of the CDR3 is TGCAGTGCTAGCACAGGACAGGTGCCCTACGAGCAGTACTTC.